This T cell receptor beta chain appears in the sequencing data of a study of T cell responses to AZD1222 COVID-19 vaccine. The CDR3 totals 14 residues. Germline lookup yields CDR1 LNHDA and CDR2 SQIVND (reference sequence). V was shortened by 3 bases and J by 0 bases, with 8 bases between the two germline ends. TCRdb keeps only in-frame clones here, not all; method: immunoSEQ multiplex PCR. The top ten clones hold about 2.5% of a sample with under 140,000 clones, about nine tenths of them seen once. The gene calls are TRBV19 and TRBJ1-1; the D is unclear. This TCR was recovered from an adult who received the AZD1222 COVID-19 vaccine. The starting material was peripheral blood, obtained 28 days after the second AZD1222 dose. Here the CDR3 DNA reads TGTGCCAGTAGTATGAACAACATGAACACTGAAGCTTTCTTT. Translation: CASSMNNMNTEAFF.